These 30 T cell receptor beta chains share one sample of origin, sequenced in a study of cytomegalovirus exposure and HLA in healthy donors. The PCR employed 60 Vbeta primers together with 13 Jbeta primers. TCRdb's copy holds only in-frame clones and misses some; the assay was immunoSEQ multiplex PCR. Here the sample spans 150,000 to 200,000 clones, 81% being singletons. The sequenced material came from PBMCs. These receptors were obtained from a man between 18 and 35 years old in good health and CMV-seronegative.

V is TRBV28 and J is TRBJ1-2; 7 positions match TRBD1. The CDR3 covers 12 residues. V lost 6 bases, J lost 8 bases, and 6 bases stayed unmatched. Germline CDR1 and CDR2: MDHEN and SYDVKM. The chain's CDR3 is CASSTQGRGYTF. DNA for the CDR3: TGTGCCAGCAGCACACAGGGGCGCGGCTACACCTTC.

This clone showed up just a few times. The chain combines TRBV6-5 with TRBJ2-2; TRBD1 might be the D (6 bases). The CDR3 has 13 residues. The germline V gene has CDR1 MNHEY and CDR2 SVGAGI. V lost 7 bases to trimming and J lost 2 bases, with 8 bases between them. The CDR3 loop reads CASMDSNTGELFF. CDR3 nucleotide sequence: TGTGCCAGCATGGACAGCAACACCGGGGAGCTGTTTTTT.

This rearrangement joins TRBV18 to TRBJ2-1, with 12 bases aligning to TRBD2. The CDR3 totals 16 residues. Germline-derived CDR1 and CDR2 are KGHSH and LQKENI. The junction had 9 bases not matched to a gene; V was cut back by 2 bases and J by 10 bases. Written as DNA, the CDR3 is TGTGCCAGCTCACCATTTCTAGCGGGAGGGCCACTCGAGCAGTTCTTC. Protein: CASSPFLAGGPLEQFF.

This sequence joins TRBV6-5 and TRBJ2-2; D gene unclear. Germline V gene sequence: CDR1 MNHEY, CDR2 SVGAGI. The CDR3 contains 12 residues. V dropped 2 bases and J dropped 6 bases, with 4 bases sitting between them. The CDR3, as DNA: TGTGCCAGCAGTTACACAGCCGGGGAGCTGTTTTTT. Amino acid sequence: CASSYTAGELFF.

The chain carries TRBV4-1 and TRBJ2-5; TRBD2 is a possible D gene (5 bases). V lost 0 bases and J lost 3, with 8 bases in between. Germline loops: CDR1 MGHRA, CDR2 YSYEKL. There are 14 residues in the CDR3. DNA of the CDR3: TGCGCCAGCAGCCAAGACGGGATCGAAGAGACCCAGTACTTC. Its translation is CASSQDGIEETQYF.

The chain couples TRBV10-1 to TRBJ2-7; 7 bases align to TRBD1. Trimming removed 8 bases from V and 3 bases from J; junction bases left unmatched: 7. The CDR3 covers 13 residues. Germline V gene lookup returns CDR1 WNHNN and CDR2 SYGVQD (reference sequence). Here the CDR3 reads CASAGQEDYEQYF. In DNA, the CDR3 is TGCGCCAGCGCTGGACAGGAAGACTACGAGCAGTACTTC.

The V call is TRBV5-1, the J call TRBJ2-1; 8 positions match TRBD2. This CDR3 region has 16 residues. Germline CDR1 and CDR2: SGHRS and YFSETQ. Unmatched junction bases numbered 5, after V lost 0 bases and J lost 3 bases. Written as DNA, the CDR3 is TGCGCCAGCAGCTTGGACGGCCGGGAGGGCTACAATGAGCAGTTCTTC. Its translation: CASSLDGREGYNEQFF. The whole variable domain, remainder taken from reference TRBV5-1 and TRBJ2-1, is KAGVTQTPRYLIKTRGQQVTLSCSPISGHRSVSWYQQTPGQGLQFLFEYFSETQRNKGNFPGRFSGRQFSNSRSEMNVSTLELGDSALYLCASSLDGREGYNEQFFGPGTRLTVL.

The chain couples TRBV7-9 to TRBJ1-4, with D possibly matching TRBD1 (6 bases). Between the trimmed V and J ends, which lost 5 bases and 1 base, there was a span of 11 bases. This CDR3 spans 15 amino acids. CDR1 is SEHNR and CDR2 is FQNEAQ in the germline V gene (reference sequence). The DNA for the CDR3 is TGTGCCAGCAGCGGAGGACAGAAAACTAATGAAAAACTGTTTTTT. This encodes CASSGGQKTNEKLFF.

The rearrangement joins TRBV19 to TRBJ2-3, with TRBD2 identical over 13 bases. V shed 4 bases, J shed 5 bases, and the junction held 9 bases outside the gene matches. The CDR3 consists of 17 residues. The germline gives CDR1 LNHDA, CDR2 SQIVND (reference sequence). The chain's CDR3 is CASSTLATSGRRDTQYF. The CDR3 DNA is TGTGCCAGTAGTACCCTTGCGACTAGCGGGAGGCGAGATACGCAGTATTTT. Full variable domain (remainder filled in from reference TRBV19 and TRBJ2-3): DGGITQSPKYLFRKEGQNVTLSCEQNLNHDAMYWYRQDPGQGLRLIYYSQIVNDFQKGDIAEGYSVSREKKESFPLTVTSAQKNPTAFYLCASSTLATSGRRDTQYFGPGTRLTVL.

This chain links TRBV19 with TRBJ1-6; TRBD1 might be the D (5 bases). The CDR3 runs to 16 residues. With 6 bases removed from V and 8 bases from J, the gap between germline ends came to 20 bases. Germline CDR1 reads LNHDA; CDR2 reads SQIVND (reference sequence). CDR3 residues: CASSNIGQAGHSPLHF. The DNA of the CDR3 is TGTGCCAGTAGCAACATAGGGCAGGCGGGGCATTCACCCCTCCACTTT.

The chain has TRBV18 and TRBJ1-4, with D unclear. The CDR3 extends over 14 amino acids. In germline, CDR1 is KGHSH, CDR2 LQKENI. Trimming shortened V by 6 bases and J by 0 bases, and 8 bases separated the two germline ends. The CDR3 here is CASSPSATNEKLFF. As DNA, the CDR3 is TGTGCCAGCTCCCCCAGCGCAACTAATGAAAAACTGTTTTTT.

The chain links TRBV7-3 to TRBJ2-6, with a weak D call TRBD1 (6 bases). The CDR3 has 14 amino acids. V lost 5 bases and J 4 bases, leaving 9 bases between the germline ends. Germline assignment: CDR1 SGHTA and CDR2 FQGTGA. Here the CDR3 reads CASSTQGGANVLTF. The CDR3 DNA sequence: TGTGCCAGCAGCACGCAGGGGGGGGCCAACGTCCTGACTTTC.

CDR3 sequence: CASSYRAGDTEAFF. The CDR3 nucleotides are TGTGCCAGCAGTTATAGGGCGGGGGACACTGAAGCTTTCTTT. This chain links TRBV6-5 with TRBJ1-1; D perhaps matches TRBD1 (5 bases). V was cut by 3 bases and J by 3 bases, with 11 bases left in between. CDR3 size: 14 residues. Germline loops: CDR1 MNHEY, CDR2 SVGAGI.

This clone was recorded a few times. The rearrangement links TRBV4-1 to TRBJ2-1, with 9 bases lining up with TRBD2. Unmatched junction bases numbered 17, after V lost 4 bases and J lost 4 bases. This CDR3 has 19 amino acids. In germline, CDR1 is MGHRA, CDR2 YSYEKL. The CDR3 region is CASSPPYPSGRNPYNEQFF. The DNA for the CDR3 is TGCGCCAGCAGCCCCCCCTATCCGAGCGGGAGGAACCCTTACAATGAGCAGTTCTTC.

V usage is TRBV10-3 and J usage is TRBJ2-2; 8 nucleotides align to TRBD2. Unmatched junction bases numbered 8, after V lost 8 bases and J lost 6 bases. The CDR3 sequence is 14 residues long. Per germline, CDR1 ENHRY and CDR2 SYGVKD. The CDR3 protein is CAIAGGALAGELFF. The CDR3 DNA follows: TGTGCCATCGCGGGGGGCGCTTTGGCCGGGGAGCTGTTTTTT.

This sequence joins TRBV9 and TRBJ1-1; the D is unclear. Trimming removed 4 bases at V and 0 bases at J, with 16 bases between. The CDR3 covers 16 residues. Germline V lookup: CDR1 SGDLS, CDR2 YYNGEE. As DNA, the CDR3 is TGTGCCAGCAGCCCGGAAGCACAGCTTTTGAACACTGAAGCTTTCTTT. Encoded protein: CASSPEAQLLNTEAFF.

V is TRBV27 and J is TRBJ2-7; D remains ambiguous. CDR1 is MNHEY, CDR2 SMNVEV, per germline (reference sequence). V lost 3 bases, J lost 0 bases, and 6 bases lay in between. There are 13 residues in the CDR3. CDR3 sequence reads: CASSLVGSYEQYF. DNA of the CDR3: TGTGCCAGCAGTTTGGTCGGCTCCTACGAGCAGTACTTC.

CDR3 sequence: CAGRSGLSTGELFF. The CDR3 nucleotides read TGTGCCGGGAGATCGGGACTTTCCACCGGGGAGCTGTTTTTT. The genes are TRBV2 and TRBJ2-2; D perhaps matches TRBD2 (6 bases). Trimming shortened V by 11 bases and J by 4 bases, and 17 bases separated the two germline ends. The CDR3 runs to 14 residues. Germline assignment: CDR1 SNHLY and CDR2 FYNNEI.

This clone was picked up one time. J is TRBJ2-7 and V is TRBV1; the DNA was not compared with TRBD2, the D call given in the table. TRBV1 corresponds to a pseudogene. CDR3 length: 17 residues. The CDR3 loop reads CTSSLPSSRGAHYEQYF. The CDR3 DNA sequence: TGCACCAGCAGTTTACCCTCTAGCCGGGGGGCACACTACGAGCAGTACTTC.

V and J are TRBV5-4 and TRBJ2-7; D is unresolved. Germline CDR1 SGHNT, CDR2 YYREEE (reference sequence). CDR3 length: 13 residues. V gave up 2 bases and J gave up 4 bases, with 10 bases separating them. The CDR3 spells CASSFSPKYEQYF. The CDR3 nucleotides read TGTGCCAGCAGCTTTAGTCCAAAATACGAGCAGTACTTC. The full variable domain, completed using reference TRBV5-4 and TRBJ2-7, is ETGVTQSPTHLIKTRGQQVTLRCSSQSGHNTVSWYQQALGQGPQFIFQYYREEENGRGNFPPRFSGLQFPNYSSELNVNALELDDSALYLCASSFSPKYEQYFGPGTRLTVT.

This clone was seen a few times. The J gene is TRBJ2-7, the V gene TRBV7-9, with D unresolved. The V gene lost 1 base and the J gene lost 6 bases, with 13 bases spanning the gap. Looked up from germline, CDR1 is SEHNR and CDR2 is FQNEAQ (reference sequence). CDR3 length: 14 amino acids. The CDR3 region has the DNA TGTGCCAGCAGCTTAGACTTGGGCAGAACCGAGCAGTACTTC. It yields the protein CASSLDLGRTEQYF. The complete variable domain, with remaining parts taken from reference TRBV7-9 and TRBJ2-7, reads DTGVSQNPRHKITKRGQNVTFRCDPISEHNRLYWYRQTLGQGPEFLTYFQNEAQLEKSRLLSDRFSAERPKGSFSTLEIQRTEQGDSAMYLCASSLDLGRTEQYFGPGTRLTVT.

V and J are TRBV7-2 and TRBJ1-6; D may be TRBD1 (5 bases). Germline assignment: CDR1 SGHTA and CDR2 FQGNSA. The V and J ends lost 3 bases and 3 bases respectively, with 12 bases between them. The CDR3 is 16 amino acids. DNA for the CDR3: TGTGCCAGCAGCTTCAGGGCCCCAGTCTATAATTCACCCCTCCACTTT. Amino acids: CASSFRAPVYNSPLHF. The complete variable domain, with remaining parts taken from reference TRBV7-2 and TRBJ1-6, reads GAGVSQSPSNKVTEKGKDVELRCDPISGHTALYWYRQSLGQGLEFLIYFQGNSAPDKSGLPSDRFSAERTGGSVSTLTIQRTQQEDSAVYLCASSFRAPVYNSPLHFGNGTRLTVT.

This chain joins TRBV30 and TRBJ2-3, with TRBD2 identical over 7 bases. The CDR3 spans 13 residues. Germline trimming cut 8 bases from V and 2 bases from J; bases unmatched to any gene: 7. Per the germline V gene, CDR1 is GTSNPN and CDR2 is SVGIG (reference sequence). Here the CDR3 DNA reads TGTGCCCCCAGGGCGGGGGACACAGATACGCAGTATTTT. Protein product: CAPRAGDTDTQYF.

The chain employs TRBV15 and TRBJ2-7, with 8 bases matching TRBD2. The J segment lost 3 bases and the V segment lost 8 bases, leaving 15 bases of the junction unmatched. Germline CDR1 and CDR2: LNHNV and YYDKDF (reference sequence). There are 16 residues in the CDR3. The CDR3 bases are TGTGCCACCGTTCGGGGAGCGGGAGCCTTCCTCTACGAGCAGTACTTC. As protein: CATVRGAGAFLYEQYF.

The chain is built from TRBV29-1 and TRBJ2-7, with 10 bases aligning to TRBD1. V lost 7 bases to trimming and J lost 5 bases; unmatched junction nucleotides: 5. The CDR3 has 12 amino acids. Germline CDR1 SQVTM, CDR2 ANQGSEA. CDR3 protein: CSAGTGDHEQYF. CDR3 nucleotides: TGCAGCGCTGGGACAGGGGACCACGAGCAGTACTTC.

A few counts support this clone. The chain uses TRBV5-4 and TRBJ2-5; 11 nucleotides line up with TRBD2. The J call could be wrong; TRBJ2-7 is a better fit for the DNA end. The CDR3 sequence is 16 residues long. The germline V gene has CDR1 SGHNT and CDR2 YYREEE (reference sequence). The CDR3 here is CASSPGLADSGYEQYF. CDR3 DNA sequence: TGTGCCAGCAGCCCGGGACTAGCGGACTCAGGGTACGAGCAGTACTTC.

This chain connects TRBV6-5 to TRBJ1-1; D might be TRBD1 (5 bases). Trimming left V 7 bases short and J 6 bases short, with 9 bases between. Germline V lookup: CDR1 MNHEY, CDR2 SVGAGI. This CDR3 is built from 11 residues. CDR3 bases: TGTGCCAGCACAGGGTATTCTGAAGCTTTCTTT. It encodes CASTGYSEAFF.

V gene TRBV9 combines with J gene TRBJ1-1; tentative D call: TRBD1 (6 bases). CDR1 and CDR2 from the germline V gene are SGDLS and YYNGEE. The CDR3 has 12 amino acids. V lost 9 bases, J lost 5 bases, and 14 bases lay in between. DNA of the CDR3: TGTGCCACCGCAGGGGAAGGAACTGAAGCTTTCTTT. Translating gives CATAGEGTEAFF.

The chain couples TRBV14 to TRBJ2-1; TRBD1 might be the D (6 bases). Germline assignment: CDR1 SGHDN and CDR2 FVKESK. This CDR3 spans 15 amino acids. Trimming took off 4 bases at V and 0 bases at J, with 10 bases between the two ends. This CDR3 reads CASSRGQSSYNEQFF. The CDR3 DNA follows: TGTGCCAGCAGCCGGGGACAATCCTCCTACAATGAGCAGTTCTTC.

The count of this clone is one. The chain carries TRBV25-1 and TRBJ2-1, with D possibly TRBD2 on 5 matching bases. Germline CDR1 reads MGHDK; CDR2 reads SYGVNS. This CDR3 comprises 15 residues. The ends were cut back, 4 bases at V and 3 bases at J, with 13 bases in the middle. The chain's CDR3 is CASSATTGNYNEQFF. The DNA of the CDR3 is TGTGCCAGCAGTGCGACTACCGGAAACTACAATGAGCAGTTCTTC.